This T cell receptor (beta chain) is drawn from a study of CXCR3-negative and CXCR3-positive naive CD8 T cells. Background on the study: Roughly 1.5 +/- 0.3 million TRB reads came from each library, giving around 140 million in total.

Preparation of TRB cDNA libraries relied on 5' RACE carrying UMI labels. One entry per CDR3 protein, without DNA, is what TCRdb gives after re-calling the 5' RACE reads. This repertoire includes 100,000 to 150,000 distinct CDR3 sequences. The CDR3 spans 15 residues. CDR1 and CDR2 from the germline V gene are DFQATT and SNEGSKA (reference sequence). Approximately 300,000 cells per CD8+ T cell subset were flow-sorted in triplicate. Among CD8+ T cells, naive ones were CD45RO-CCR7+CD27+CD95-. The source of this sequence is a human donor in good health. Some clones in this sample may be carry-over from other donors' samples. The V gene is TRBV20-1, the J gene TRBJ1-6; TCRdb designates TRBD1, a call that cannot be tested without DNA. Sequences were obtained from naive CXCR3- CD8+ T cells from blood. Described subset: CD45RO-CCR7+CD27+CD95- naive CD8+ T cells lacking CXCR3 (TNR3-). CDR3 residues: CSARDPYRDNSPLHF.